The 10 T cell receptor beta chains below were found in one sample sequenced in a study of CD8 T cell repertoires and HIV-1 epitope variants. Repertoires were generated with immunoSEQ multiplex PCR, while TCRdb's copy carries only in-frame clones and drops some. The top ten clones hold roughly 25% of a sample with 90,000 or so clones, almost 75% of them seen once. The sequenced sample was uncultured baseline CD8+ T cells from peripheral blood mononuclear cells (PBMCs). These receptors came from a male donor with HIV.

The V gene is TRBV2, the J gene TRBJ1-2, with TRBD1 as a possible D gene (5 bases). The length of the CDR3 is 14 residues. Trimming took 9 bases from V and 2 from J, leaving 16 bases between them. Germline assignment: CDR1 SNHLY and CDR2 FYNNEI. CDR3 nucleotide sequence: TGTGCCAGTAAAATCGGGGACGGAAACTATGGCTACACCTTC. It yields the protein CASKIGDGNYGYTF.

The CDR3 DNA reads TGTGCCAGCTCCCTGGCGGAGAACACTGAAGCTTTCTTT. It specifies CASSLAENTEAFF. The rearrangement links TRBV18 to TRBJ1-1; the D is unclear. This CDR3 has 13 amino acids. Germline-derived CDR1 and CDR2 are KGHSH and LQKENI. The ends were cut back, 6 bases at V and 1 base at J, with 9 bases in the middle.

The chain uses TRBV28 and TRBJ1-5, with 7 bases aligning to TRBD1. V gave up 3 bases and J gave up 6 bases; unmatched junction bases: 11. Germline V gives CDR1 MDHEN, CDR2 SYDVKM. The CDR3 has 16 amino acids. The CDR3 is CASSLWDSLDSQPQHF. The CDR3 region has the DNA TGTGCCAGCAGTTTGTGGGACAGCCTGGACAGTCAGCCCCAGCATTTT.

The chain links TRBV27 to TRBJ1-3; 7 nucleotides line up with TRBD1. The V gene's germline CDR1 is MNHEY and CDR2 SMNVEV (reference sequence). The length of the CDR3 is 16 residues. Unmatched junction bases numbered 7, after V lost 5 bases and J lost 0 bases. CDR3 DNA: TGTGCCAGCAGTCCAACAGGGGCCGGCTCTGGAAACACCATATATTTT. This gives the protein CASSPTGAGSGNTIYF.

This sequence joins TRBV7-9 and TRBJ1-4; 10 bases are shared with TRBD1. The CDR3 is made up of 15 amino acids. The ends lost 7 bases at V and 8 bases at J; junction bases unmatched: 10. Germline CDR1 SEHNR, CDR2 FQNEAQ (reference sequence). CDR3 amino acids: CASTLGDRGEEKLFF. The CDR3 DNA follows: TGTGCCAGCACCCTTGGGGACAGGGGTGAAGAAAAACTGTTTTTT. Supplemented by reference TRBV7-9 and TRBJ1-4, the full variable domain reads DTGVSQNPRHKITKRGQNVTFRCDPISEHNRLYWYRQTLGQGPEFLTYFQNEAQLEKSRLLSDRFSAERPKGSFSTLEIQRTEQGDSAMYLCASTLGDRGEEKLFFGSGTQLSVL.

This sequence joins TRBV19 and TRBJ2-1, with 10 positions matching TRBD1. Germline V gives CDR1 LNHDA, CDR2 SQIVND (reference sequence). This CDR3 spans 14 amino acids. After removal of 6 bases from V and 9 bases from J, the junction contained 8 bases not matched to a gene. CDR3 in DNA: TGTGCCAGTAGGATGACAGGGGGCGAGTCTGAGCAGTTCTTC. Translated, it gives CASRMTGGESEQFF. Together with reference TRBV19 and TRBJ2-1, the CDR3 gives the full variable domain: DGGITQSPKYLFRKEGQNVTLSCEQNLNHDAMYWYRQDPGQGLRLIYYSQIVNDFQKGDIAEGYSVSREKKESFPLTVTSAQKNPTAFYLCASRMTGGESEQFFGPGTRLTVL.

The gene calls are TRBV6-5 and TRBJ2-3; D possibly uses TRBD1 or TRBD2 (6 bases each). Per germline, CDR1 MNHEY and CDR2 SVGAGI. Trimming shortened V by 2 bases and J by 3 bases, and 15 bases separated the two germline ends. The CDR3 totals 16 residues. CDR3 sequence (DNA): TGTGCCAGCAGTTACCGCAGGGGCGCGGGGACAGATACGCAGTATTTT. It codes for CASSYRRGAGTDTQYF.

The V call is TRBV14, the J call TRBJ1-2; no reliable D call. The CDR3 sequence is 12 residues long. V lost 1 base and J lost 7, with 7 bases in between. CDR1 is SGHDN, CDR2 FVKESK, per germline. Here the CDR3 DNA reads TGTGCCAGCAGCCAAGGTCTTTTTGGCTACACCTTC. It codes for CASSQGLFGYTF.

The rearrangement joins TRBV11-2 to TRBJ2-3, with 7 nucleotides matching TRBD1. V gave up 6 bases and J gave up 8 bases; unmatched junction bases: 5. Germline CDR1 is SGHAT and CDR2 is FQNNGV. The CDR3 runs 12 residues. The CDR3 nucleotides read TGTGCCAGCAGACCCGCAGGGGGTACGCAGTATTTT. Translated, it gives CASRPAGGTQYF.

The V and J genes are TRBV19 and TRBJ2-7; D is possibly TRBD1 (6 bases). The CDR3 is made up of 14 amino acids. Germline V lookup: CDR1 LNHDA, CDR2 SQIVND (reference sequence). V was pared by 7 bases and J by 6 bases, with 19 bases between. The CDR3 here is CASTTGMGASEQYF. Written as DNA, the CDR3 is TGTGCCAGTACCACAGGAATGGGGGCTTCCGAGCAGTACTTC.